The source of this T cell receptor beta chain is a study of T cell repertoires in cytomegalovirus infection. In this sample, this clonotype turned up many times. What it binds is not known. The V end lost 2 bases, the J end lost 8 bases, and 10 bases lay between the germline ends. CDR3 length: 13 amino acids. Germline V lookup: CDR1 SGHNT, CDR2 YYREEE (reference sequence). TCRdb reprocessed the reads with MiXCR, giving one entry per CDR3 protein. The table includes around 300,000 distinct CDR3 sequences, roughly 25% detected once. The rearrangement uses TRBV5-4 and TRBJ2-2; no reliable D call. Specimen: cultured PBMCs, collected from culture after CMV antigen stimulation. The clonotype comes from a human donor in good health (CMV status not recorded). Some clones in this sample may be carry-over from other donors' samples. The CDR3 DNA follows: TGTGCCAGCAGCTTACCCTATAGAGGGGAGCTGTTTTTT. This sequence encodes CASSLPYRGELFF.